The T cell receptor beta chain under discussion was sequenced for a study of shared T cell receptors in the human thymus (dated by TCRdb to the early 2020s). Regarding the complete study: The study investigated the way shared, self-reactive T-cell receptor alpha chains are produced in the human thymus.

From its cysteine to its phenylalanine, the CDR3 spans 13 amino acids. This entry keeps only the CDR3 DNA: 39 bases, framed from base 1. CDR1 and CDR2, looked up from the germline V gene, are MNHNS and SASEGT. Clipping removes 7 bases from V and 3 bases from J, with 3 as the unmatched junction base count. With respect to this clone: This clone's antigen is unknown. Qualities for individual bases were not recorded, and no much larger clone is one base off.

Libraries came from the immunoSEQ multiplex PCR assay. TCRdb obtained this table from immuneACCESS and retained in-frame rearrangements with V and J assigned. These tables miss some clones; where compared with another copy, unresolved V genes account for less than half of the shortfall, and the remainder is unexplained. The sample yields about 710,000 clones; around 87% were counted once. The ten largest account for over 0.008% of the sample. These sequences were also reported in another study, on human thymus T cells. From the second report: The donors were immunologically healthy infants in Finland who had open corrective cardiac surgery for congenital heart defects. The thymus tissue came from surgical resects taken out during corrective cardiac surgery. Usage of V and J gene segments appeared to be biased in both the thymic and the peripheral blood repertoires. Highly overlapping thymic TCR repertoires among unrelated individuals were reported in the related research. The study characterized TCR alpha and beta repertoires from eight infant thymus samples and a few related peripheral blood samples. The infant donors were about 6 to 244 days old, and the cohort included roughly six males and a couple of females. Thymocytes were released mechanically from tissue and stored at -70 °C as pellets of 10-30 million cells. A QIAsymphony instrument was used to extract genomic DNA from frozen cell pellets. TCRB and TCRAD loci were amplified from a standardized quantity of quality-controlled genomic DNA using the immunoSEQ multiplex PCR assay. The amplicons covered the V(D)J region and were long enough to include the CDR3 and to identify the V and J genes. Amplicon sequencing was performed on an Illumina platform through the commercial immunoSEQ service. Primer bias and sequencing errors were corrected using previously described methods, and TCRAD and TCRB definitions followed the IMGT database. The repertoires were analysed using immunoSEQ Analyzer 3.0 and VDJTools for basic statistics, V/J segment usage, diversity estimates, rarefaction and pairwise overlap. Diversity was estimated with Chao1, ChaoE, Efron-Thisted, Shannon and inverse Simpson indices, and also on datasets down-sampled to the smallest sample. Repertoire overlap was determined by strict matching of CDR3 nucleotide sequence, V gene and J gene, and Jaccard-based multidimensional scaling clustering was applied. On average, thymus samples gave 750,000 to 1,000,000 unique TCRB clonotypes, whereas blood samples gave 75,000 to 85,000.

The sample taken for sequencing was thymocytes. The receptor's source is a boy in the first two years of life with a congenital heart defect. Donor details come from another sample of the same person, matched by shared clones. The chain couples TRBV6-1 to TRBJ1-5; 7 of the junction bases match TRBD1. The DNA sequence is given as TGTGCCAGCACCGGGACAGTCAATCAGCCCCAGCATTTT. Its translation reads: CASTGTVNQPQHF.